The T cell receptor (beta chain) under discussion was sequenced for a study of cytomegalovirus exposure and HLA in healthy donors. The germline gives CDR1 SQVTM, CDR2 ANQGSEA. Trimming left V 7 bases short and J 5 bases short, with 26 bases between. The CDR3 extends over 16 amino acids. Researchers ran the PCR with 60 Vbeta and 13 Jbeta primers. TCRdb's copy holds only in-frame clones and misses some; the assay was immunoSEQ multiplex PCR. The sample shows fewer than 110,000 clones, 73% of them seen only once. The chain carries TRBV29-1 and TRBJ1-2; D is undetermined. The clonotype comes from a man aged 25 to 40 in good health and CMV-seronegative. Sequences were obtained from PBMCs. As DNA, the CDR3 is TGCAGCGCCCAAGGCGAAATCCTTCGAGGTCGATATGGCTACACCTTC. It encodes CSAQGEILRGRYGYTF.